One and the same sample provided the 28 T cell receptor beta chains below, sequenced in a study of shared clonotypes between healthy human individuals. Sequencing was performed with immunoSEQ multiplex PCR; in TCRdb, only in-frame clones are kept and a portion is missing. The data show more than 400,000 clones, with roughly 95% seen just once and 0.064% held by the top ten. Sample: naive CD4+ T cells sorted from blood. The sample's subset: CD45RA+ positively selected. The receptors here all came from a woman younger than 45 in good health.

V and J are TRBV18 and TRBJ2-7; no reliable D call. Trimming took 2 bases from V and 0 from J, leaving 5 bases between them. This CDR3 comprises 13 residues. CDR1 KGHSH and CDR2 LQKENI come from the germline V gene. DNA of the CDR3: TGTGCCAGCTCACCAGGATTCTCCTACGAGCAGTACTTC. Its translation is CASSPGFSYEQYF.

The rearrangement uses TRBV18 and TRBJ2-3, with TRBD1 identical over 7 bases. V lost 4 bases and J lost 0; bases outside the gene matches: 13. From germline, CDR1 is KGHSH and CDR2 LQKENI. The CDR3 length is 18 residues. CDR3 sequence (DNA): TGTGCCAGCTCACTTAATCGACAGGGCGTAGGTAGCACAGATACGCAGTATTTT. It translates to CASSLNRQGVGSTDTQYF. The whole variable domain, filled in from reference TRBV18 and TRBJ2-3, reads NAGVMQNPRHLVRRRGQEARLRCSPMKGHSHVYWYRQLPEEGLKFMVYLQKENIIDESGMPKERFSAEFPKEGPSILRIQQVVRGDSAAYFCASSLNRQGVGSTDTQYFGPGTRLTVL.

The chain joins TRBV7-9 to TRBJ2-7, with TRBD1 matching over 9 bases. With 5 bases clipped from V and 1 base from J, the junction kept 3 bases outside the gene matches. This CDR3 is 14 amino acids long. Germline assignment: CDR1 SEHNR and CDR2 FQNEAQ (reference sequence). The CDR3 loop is CASSPTGGSYEQYF. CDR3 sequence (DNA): TGTGCCAGCAGCCCGACAGGGGGTTCCTACGAGCAGTACTTC.

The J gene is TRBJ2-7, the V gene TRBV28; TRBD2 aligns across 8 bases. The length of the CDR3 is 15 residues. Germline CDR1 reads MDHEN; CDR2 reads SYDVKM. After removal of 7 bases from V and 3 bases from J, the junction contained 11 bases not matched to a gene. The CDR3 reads CASTLSGSYHYEQYF. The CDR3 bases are TGTGCCAGCACCCTAAGCGGGAGTTACCACTACGAGCAGTACTTC.

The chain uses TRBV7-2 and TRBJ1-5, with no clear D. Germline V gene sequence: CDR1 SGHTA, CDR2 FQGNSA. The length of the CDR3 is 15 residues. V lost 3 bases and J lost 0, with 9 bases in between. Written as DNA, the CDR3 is TGTGCCAGCAGCTTTGCCGGTCGTAGCAATCAGCCCCAGCATTTT. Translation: CASSFAGRSNQPQHF.

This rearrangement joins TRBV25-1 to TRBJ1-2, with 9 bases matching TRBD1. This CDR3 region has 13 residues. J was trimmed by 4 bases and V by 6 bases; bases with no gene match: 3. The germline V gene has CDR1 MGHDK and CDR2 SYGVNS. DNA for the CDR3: TGTGCCAGCAGCCGGGACAGGGCCTATGGCTACACCTTC. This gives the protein CASSRDRAYGYTF.

CDR3 bases: TGTGCCAGCAGTATAAGCCGTAACACAGATACGCAGTATTTT. It translates to CASSISRNTDTQYF. The rearrangement links TRBV27 to TRBJ2-3, with D hard to call. V was pared by 5 bases and J by 2 bases, with 11 bases between. The CDR3 runs to 14 residues. Germline V gene lookup returns CDR1 MNHEY and CDR2 SMNVEV (reference sequence).

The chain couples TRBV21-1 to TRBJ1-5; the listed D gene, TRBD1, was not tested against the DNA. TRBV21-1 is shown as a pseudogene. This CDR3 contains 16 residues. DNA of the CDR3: TGTGCCAGCAGCATCCACAGGGAATTTGGACATCAGCCCCAGCATTTT. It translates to CASSIHREFGHQPQHF.

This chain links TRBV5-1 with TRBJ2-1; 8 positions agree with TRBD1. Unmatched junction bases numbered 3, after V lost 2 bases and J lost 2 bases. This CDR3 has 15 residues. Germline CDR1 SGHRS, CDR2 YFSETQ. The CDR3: CASSLTGGTYNEQFF. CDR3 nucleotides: TGCGCCAGCAGCTTAACAGGGGGGACCTACAATGAGCAGTTCTTC. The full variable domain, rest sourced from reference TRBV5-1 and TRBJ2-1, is KAGVTQTPRYLIKTRGQQVTLSCSPISGHRSVSWYQQTPGQGLQFLFEYFSETQRNKGNFPGRFSGRQFSNSRSEMNVSTLELGDSALYLCASSLTGGTYNEQFFGPGTRLTVL.

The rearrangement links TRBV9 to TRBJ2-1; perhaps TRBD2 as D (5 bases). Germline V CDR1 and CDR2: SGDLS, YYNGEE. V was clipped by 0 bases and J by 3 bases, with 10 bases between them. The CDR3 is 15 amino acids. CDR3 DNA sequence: TGTGCCAGCAGCGTAGTATCGGGGAACTACAATGAGCAGTTCTTC. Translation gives CASSVVSGNYNEQFF.

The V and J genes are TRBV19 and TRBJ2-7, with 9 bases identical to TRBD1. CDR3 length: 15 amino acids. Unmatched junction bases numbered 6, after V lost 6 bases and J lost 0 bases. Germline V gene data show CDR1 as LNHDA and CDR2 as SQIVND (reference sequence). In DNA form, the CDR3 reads TGTGCCAGTAGAATGGGGACAGGGCTCTCCTACGAGCAGTACTTC. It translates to CASRMGTGLSYEQYF.

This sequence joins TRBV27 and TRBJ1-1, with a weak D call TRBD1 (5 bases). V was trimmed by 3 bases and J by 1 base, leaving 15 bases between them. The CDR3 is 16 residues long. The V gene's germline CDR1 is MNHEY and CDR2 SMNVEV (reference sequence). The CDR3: CASSLGRGRGNTEAFF. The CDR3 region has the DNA TGTGCCAGCAGTTTGGGTCGGGGCCGAGGGAACACTGAAGCTTTCTTT.

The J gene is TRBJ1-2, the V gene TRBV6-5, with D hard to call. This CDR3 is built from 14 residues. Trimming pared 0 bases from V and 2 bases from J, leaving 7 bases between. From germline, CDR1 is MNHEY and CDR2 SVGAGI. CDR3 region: CASSYSNTNYGYTF. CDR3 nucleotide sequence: TGTGCCAGCAGTTACTCGAACACCAACTATGGCTACACCTTC.

The CDR3 nucleotides read TGTGCCAGCAGCCGTTTTTCGGGCACTGAAGCTTTCTTT. It yields the protein CASSRFSGTEAFF. The chain links TRBV5-4 to TRBJ1-1; no firm D call. Trimming removed 4 bases from V and 4 bases from J, with 11 bases in between. This CDR3 contains 13 residues. Germline lookup yields CDR1 SGHNT and CDR2 YYREEE (reference sequence).

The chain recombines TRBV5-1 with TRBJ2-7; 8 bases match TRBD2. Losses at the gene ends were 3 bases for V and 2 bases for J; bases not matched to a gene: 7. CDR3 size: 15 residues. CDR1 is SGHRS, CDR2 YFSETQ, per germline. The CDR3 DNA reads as TGCGCCAGCAGCTCGAGCGGGAGTGAACCCTACGAGCAGTACTTC. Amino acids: CASSSSGSEPYEQYF.

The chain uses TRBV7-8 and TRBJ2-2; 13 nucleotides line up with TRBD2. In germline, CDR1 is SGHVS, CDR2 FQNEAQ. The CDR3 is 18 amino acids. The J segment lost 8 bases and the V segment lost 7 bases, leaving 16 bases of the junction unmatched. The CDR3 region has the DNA TGTGCCAGCATCGGGCCCCTAGGGACTAGCGGGGCCCAGGGGGAGCTGTTTTTT. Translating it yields CASIGPLGTSGAQGELFF.

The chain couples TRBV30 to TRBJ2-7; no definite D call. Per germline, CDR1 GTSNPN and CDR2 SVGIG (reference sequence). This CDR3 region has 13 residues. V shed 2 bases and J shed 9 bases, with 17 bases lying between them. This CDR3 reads CAWSPDGWMGQYF. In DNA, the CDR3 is TGTGCCTGGAGTCCCGACGGTTGGATGGGGCAGTACTTC.

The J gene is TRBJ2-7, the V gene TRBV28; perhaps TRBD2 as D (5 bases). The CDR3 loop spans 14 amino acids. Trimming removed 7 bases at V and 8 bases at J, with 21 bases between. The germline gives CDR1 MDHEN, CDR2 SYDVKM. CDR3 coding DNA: TGTGCCAGCACAACCCCGGAGGCCACCTCGAAGCAGTACTTC. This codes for CASTTPEATSKQYF.

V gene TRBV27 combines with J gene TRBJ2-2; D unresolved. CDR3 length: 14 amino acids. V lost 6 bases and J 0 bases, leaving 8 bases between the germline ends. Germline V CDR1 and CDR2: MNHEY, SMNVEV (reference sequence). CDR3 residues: CASRKDTNTGELFF. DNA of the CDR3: TGTGCCAGCAGGAAGGATACGAACACCGGGGAGCTGTTTTTT.

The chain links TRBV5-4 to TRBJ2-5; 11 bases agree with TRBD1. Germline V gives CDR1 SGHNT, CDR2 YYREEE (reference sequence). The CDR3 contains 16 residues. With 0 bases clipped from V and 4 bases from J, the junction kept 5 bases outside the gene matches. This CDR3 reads CASSLGGQGAVETQYF. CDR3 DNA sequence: TGTGCCAGCAGCTTGGGAGGACAGGGGGCCGTAGAGACCCAGTACTTC.

CDR3 sequence: CASSPATGTNTEAFF. The DNA for the CDR3 is TGTGCCAGCTCACCCGCGACAGGGACGAACACTGAAGCTTTCTTT. The rearrangement joins TRBV18 to TRBJ1-1; 7 nucleotides match TRBD1. After removal of 3 bases from V and 1 base from J, the junction contained 5 bases not matched to a gene. Germline CDR1 reads KGHSH; CDR2 reads LQKENI. CDR3 length equals 15 residues.

The CDR3 DNA follows: TGCGCCAGCAGCCCCCAGGCTAGCGAGAGCTACGAGCAGTACTTC. It is translated as CASSPQASESYEQYF. The chain combines TRBV4-1 with TRBJ2-7; D possibly corresponds to TRBD2 (6 bases). V shed 4 bases and J shed 3 bases, with 16 bases lying between them. Germline V lookup: CDR1 MGHRA, CDR2 YSYEKL. CDR3 length: 15 residues.

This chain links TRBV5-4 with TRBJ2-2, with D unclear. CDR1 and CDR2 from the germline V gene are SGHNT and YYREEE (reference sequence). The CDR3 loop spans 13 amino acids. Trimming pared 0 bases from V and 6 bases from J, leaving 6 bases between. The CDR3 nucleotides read TGTGCCAGCAGCTTGGAAGGGTCCGGGGAGCTGTTTTTT. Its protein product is CASSLEGSGELFF.

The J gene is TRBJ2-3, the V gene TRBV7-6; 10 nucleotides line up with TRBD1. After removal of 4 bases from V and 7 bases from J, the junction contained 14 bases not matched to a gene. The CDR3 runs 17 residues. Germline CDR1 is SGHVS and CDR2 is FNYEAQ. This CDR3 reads CASSSLRTGGQPYTQYF. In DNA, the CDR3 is TGTGCCAGCAGCTCCCTCCGGACAGGGGGTCAACCCTATACGCAGTATTTT.

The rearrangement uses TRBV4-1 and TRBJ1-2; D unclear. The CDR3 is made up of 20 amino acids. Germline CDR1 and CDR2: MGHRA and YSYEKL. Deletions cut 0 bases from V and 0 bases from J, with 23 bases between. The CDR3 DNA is TGCGCCAGCAGCCAAGATCGATTGGCCGGGAGGATTAATGCTAACTATGGCTACACCTTC. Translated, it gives CASSQDRLAGRINANYGYTF.

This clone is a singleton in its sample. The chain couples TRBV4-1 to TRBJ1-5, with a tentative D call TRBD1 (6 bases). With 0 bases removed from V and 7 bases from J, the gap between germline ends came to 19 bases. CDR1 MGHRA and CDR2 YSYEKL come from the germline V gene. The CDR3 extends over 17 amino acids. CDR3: CASSQDVWARGGQPQHF. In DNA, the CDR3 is TGCGCCAGCAGCCAAGATGTTTGGGCCAGGGGTGGCCAGCCCCAGCATTTT.

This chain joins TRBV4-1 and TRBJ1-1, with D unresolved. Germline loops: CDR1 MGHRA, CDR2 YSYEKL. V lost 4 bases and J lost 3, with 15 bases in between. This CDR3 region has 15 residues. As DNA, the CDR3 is TGCGCCAGCAGCCCCCCCCCGAGAACCTACACTGAAGCTTTCTTT. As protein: CASSPPPRTYTEAFF.

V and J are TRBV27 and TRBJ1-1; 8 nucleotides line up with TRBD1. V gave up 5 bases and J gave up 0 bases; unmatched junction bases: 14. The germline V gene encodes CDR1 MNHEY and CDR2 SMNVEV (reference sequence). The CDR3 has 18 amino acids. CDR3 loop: CASSPRQGSSRMNTEAFF. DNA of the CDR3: TGTGCCAGCAGTCCCCGACAGGGGTCAAGCCGCATGAACACTGAAGCTTTCTTT.